This T cell receptor (beta chain) derives from a study of blood T cell repertoires in COVID-19 (TCRdb year 2020). The study in broad terms: Samples covering the acute and convalescent phases of COVID-19 were provided by collaborators in the United States, Italy and Spain. The prospective study material was composed of cDNA or gDNA derived from T cells, B-cell-depleted T cells, or PBMCs. Where available, HLA class I and class II types were obtained from metadata supplied by the sample provider rather than from assay-based typing. The samples were drawn from two sources: the first 160 participants of the ongoing ImmuneRACE study, and approximately 1,300 subjects contributed by 6 global collaborators. Deeply sampled blood TCRbeta repertoires from subjects exposed to, actively infected with, or recovered from COVID-19 were included in the dataset. The sample metadata nearly always contained a de-identified subject ID, COVID-19 status, age in years and sex. The repertoires were made available in a free public database intended to serve as a resource for research on the immune response to SARS-CoV-2.

Each collaborating institution followed its own protocols to collect whole blood in K2EDTA tubes. For TCRbeta analysis, collaborators shipped samples in one of three forms: frozen whole blood, isolated PBMCs, or DNA extracted from either of those sample types. TCRbeta CDR3 regions were amplified from genomic DNA by means of the immunoSEQ Assay, a bias-controlled multiplex PCR. The published analysis was carried out like this. Within the assay, amplification of reference gene primers was used to estimate how many nucleated cells each sample contained. Sequence reads were collapsed and filtered to measure the absolute abundance of every unique TCRbeta CDR3 rearrangement. Productive Simpson clonality was computed per sample as the square root of Simpson's diversity index over productive rearrangements. Sourced from immuneACCESS, this table was stored by TCRdb with only in-frame sequences that have V and J called. A share of the clones is absent; for the studies checked, an unresolved V gene accounts for under half, and the remainder has no known explanation. V, J and clone size are taken as reported in that table, and D and trimming were inferred from the DNA itself. The sample table contains approximately 180,000 clones; only one count was recorded for roughly 86% of them. The biggest ten clones account for roughly 2.5% of the sample.

This clone appeared once. Its antigen is still unknown. No clone much larger than this one lies a single base away; base qualities are absent. The paper as a whole reports these results and caveats: Clinical and demographic metadata were provided uncurated, with the amount varying by source and participant.

The receptor was derived from a man aged 35-49 years with active or convalescent COVID-19. The sequenced material came from peripheral blood.

The nucleotide sequence reads TGTGCCAGCAAAGCGGGGGGCAGCTCCTACGAGCAGTACTTC. Protein translation: CASKAGGSSYEQYF. The chain is assembled from TRBV28 and TRBJ2-7; 9 nucleotides in the junction match TRBD2. Trimmed from V: 7 bases; trimmed from J: 0 bases; junction bases lacking a gene match: 4. Reading from cysteine to phenylalanine, the CDR3 counts 14 amino acids. The kept DNA is CDR3 alone, 42 bases in frame from the first base. The germline V gene sets CDR1 to MDHEN and CDR2 to SYDVKM.